The 28 T cell receptor beta chains below come from one sample, sequenced in a study of blood T cell repertoires in COVID-19. Produced via immunoSEQ multiplex PCR; TCRdb's table is partial and in-frame only. The data contain tens of thousands of clones, about four fifths of them singletons. Sequenced sample: peripheral blood. Receptors originate from an older man with acute or convalescent COVID-19.

In its sample, this clone was seen once. The chain links TRBV10-3 to TRBJ1-2, with a possible D match to TRBD1 (5 bases). The CDR3 extends over 14 amino acids. V lost 0 bases and J 3 bases, leaving 8 bases between the germline ends. CDR1 is ENHRY, CDR2 SYGVKD, per germline. The CDR3 region is CAISESQGDYGYTF. The CDR3 DNA reads as TGTGCCATCAGTGAGTCCCAGGGCGACTATGGCTACACCTTC.

The chain uses TRBV6-5 and TRBJ1-1, with D unresolved. Trimming cost V 5 bases and J 9 bases, with 13 bases left between them. This CDR3 contains 12 residues. CDR1 and CDR2 from the germline V gene are MNHEY and SVGAGI. The CDR3 DNA is TGTGCCAGCAGTCCCCGCGAGGGCCAAGCTTTCTTT. It is translated as CASSPREGQAFF.

The rearrangement joins TRBV24-1 to TRBJ2-3; 8 bases map to TRBD1. The germline V gene encodes CDR1 KGHDR and CDR2 SFDVKD. V lost 3 bases and J lost 2; bases outside the gene matches: 3. CDR3 length: 15 amino acids. The CDR3 nucleotides are TGTGCCACCAGTGATACTCAGGGGGCCACAGATACGCAGTATTTT. Translation: CATSDTQGATDTQYF.

J is TRBJ2-3 and V is TRBV2, with D possibly TRBD1 on 6 matching bases. CDR1 and CDR2 (germline): SNHLY, FYNNEI. V dropped 2 bases and J dropped 2 bases, with 8 bases sitting between them. The CDR3 runs to 14 residues. The CDR3 DNA sequence: TGTGCCAGCAGTGAAAGGACAGACACAGATACGCAGTATTTT. Its translation: CASSERTDTDTQYF.

The V call is TRBV6-5, the J call TRBJ2-3; D may be TRBD2 (5 bases). Germline assignment: CDR1 MNHEY and CDR2 SVGAGI. V was cut by 6 bases and J by 1 base, with 11 bases left in between. This CDR3 spans 14 amino acids. In DNA, the CDR3 is TGTGCCAGCAGGTTGCCGGAGGGCACAGATACGCAGTATTTT. It encodes CASRLPEGTDTQYF.

The V call is TRBV10-3, the J call TRBJ2-3; a weak D match, TRBD2 (5 bases). The CDR3 runs 12 residues. Per the germline V gene, CDR1 is ENHRY and CDR2 is SYGVKD. V lost 3 bases and J 7 bases, leaving 8 bases between the germline ends. For the CDR3, the DNA is TGTGCCATCAGTGAACAGCGGAATACGCAGTATTTT. This encodes CAISEQRNTQYF.

The V gene is TRBV4-1, the J gene TRBJ1-4; TRBD1 is a possible D gene (5 bases). Germline assignment: CDR1 MGHRA and CDR2 YSYEKL. Trimming removed 4 bases at V and 8 bases at J, with 20 bases between. There are 16 residues in the CDR3. CDR3 coding DNA: TGCGCCAGCAGCCCAGTGGCCCCCGGGGAGGGGGAAAAACTGTTTTTT. Translated, it gives CASSPVAPGEGEKLFF.

The chain recombines TRBV5-1 with TRBJ2-2; a possible D gene is TRBD2 (5 bases). The CDR3 extends over 16 amino acids. The germline gives CDR1 SGHRS, CDR2 YFSETQ. Trimming took 4 bases from V and 5 from J, leaving 18 bases between them. The CDR3 here is CASSPGGEGVTGELFF. The CDR3 DNA reads as TGCGCCAGCAGCCCAGGCGGTGAGGGTGTAACCGGGGAGCTGTTTTTT. The full variable domain, with the rest looked up from reference TRBV5-1 and TRBJ2-2, is KAGVTQTPRYLIKTRGQQVTLSCSPISGHRSVSWYQQTPGQGLQFLFEYFSETQRNKGNFPGRFSGRQFSNSRSEMNVSTLELGDSALYLCASSPGGEGVTGELFFGEGSRLTVL.

This chain joins TRBV19 and TRBJ1-2; possible D gene TRBD1, 6 bases. The germline gives CDR1 LNHDA, CDR2 SQIVND (reference sequence). The length of the CDR3 is 16 residues. The ends were cut back, 3 bases at V and 8 bases at J, with 22 bases in the middle. For the CDR3, the DNA is TGTGCCAGTAGTATCTGGCCAGGGGAAATCGGGGTCGGCTACACCTTC. It codes for CASSIWPGEIGVGYTF.

The chain is built from TRBV5-1 and TRBJ2-5, with D possibly being TRBD1 (6 bases). V lost 0 bases, J lost 0 bases, and 12 bases lay in between. CDR1 and CDR2 (germline): SGHRS, YFSETQ. The CDR3 loop spans 16 amino acids. This chain's CDR3 is CASSLGPTGNQETQYF. In DNA, the CDR3 is TGCGCCAGCAGCTTGGGGCCGACAGGCAACCAAGAGACCCAGTACTTC.

The CDR3 here is CASSLGSDSPLHF. The DNA for the CDR3 is TGTGCCAGCTCACTCGGGTCGGATTCACCCCTCCACTTT. The chain links TRBV18 to TRBJ1-6; D gene uncertain. The CDR3 contains 13 residues. Germline V CDR1 and CDR2: KGHSH, LQKENI. Trimming removed 4 bases from V and 8 bases from J, with 9 bases in between. Full variable domain (missing parts from reference TRBV18 and TRBJ1-6): NAGVMQNPRHLVRRRGQEARLRCSPMKGHSHVYWYRQLPEEGLKFMVYLQKENIIDESGMPKERFSAEFPKEGPSILRIQQVVRGDSAAYFCASSLGSDSPLHFGNGTRLTVT.

The V and J genes are TRBV30 and TRBJ2-5; 10 bases fit TRBD2. The V segment lost 0 bases and the J segment 4 bases; nucleotides outside the gene matches: 8. Germline loops: CDR1 GTSNPN, CDR2 SVGIG (reference sequence). The CDR3 length is 16 residues. This CDR3 is CAWSVRASGSRETQYF. The CDR3, as DNA: TGTGCCTGGAGTGTCCGGGCTAGCGGGAGTCGAGAGACCCAGTACTTC.

V is TRBV9 and J is TRBJ1-6; TRBD1 agrees at 7 bases. Germline V gives CDR1 SGDLS, CDR2 YYNGEE. V lost 0 bases, J lost 12 bases, and 9 bases stayed unmatched. This CDR3 comprises 15 residues. This CDR3 reads CASSVGSTGPEPLHF. In DNA form, the CDR3 reads TGTGCCAGCAGCGTAGGGTCGACAGGGCCCGAACCCCTCCACTTT.

The chain recombines TRBV6-5 with TRBJ1-1; TRBD1 agrees at 7 bases. Germline loops: CDR1 MNHEY, CDR2 SVGAGI. V dropped 0 bases and J dropped 4; count of bases not matched to a gene: 2. This CDR3 has 14 residues. CDR3 nucleotide sequence: TGTGCCAGCAGTTACTCCACAGGGGTCACTGAAGCTTTCTTT. Residues: CASSYSTGVTEAFF.

The CDR3 loop reads CASSPGAGLNTEAFF. The DNA of the CDR3 is TGTGCCAGCAGCCCTGGGGCAGGTTTGAACACTGAAGCTTTCTTT. J is TRBJ1-1 and V is TRBV5-4; D may be TRBD1 (5 bases). The germline V gene encodes CDR1 SGHNT and CDR2 YYREEE (reference sequence). Trimming pared 4 bases from V and 0 bases from J, leaving 13 bases between. The CDR3 is 15 residues long. Full variable domain (rest looked up from reference TRBV5-4 and TRBJ1-1): ETGVTQSPTHLIKTRGQQVTLRCSSQSGHNTVSWYQQALGQGPQFIFQYYREEENGRGNFPPRFSGLQFPNYSSELNVNALELDDSALYLCASSPGAGLNTEAFFGQGTRLTVV.

This chain connects TRBV6-5 to TRBJ1-6; unclear D gene. Trimming removed 0 bases from V and 9 bases from J, with 3 bases in between. The germline gives CDR1 MNHEY, CDR2 SVGAGI. The CDR3 totals 12 residues. The CDR3 sequence: CASSYSSSPLHF. In nucleotides, the CDR3 is TGTGCCAGCAGTTACTCGAGTTCACCCCTCCACTTT.

The chain has TRBV6-5 and TRBJ2-1; the match to TRBD1 covers 10 bases. With 11 bases clipped from V and 10 bases from J, the junction kept 14 bases outside the gene matches. The germline gives CDR1 MNHEY, CDR2 SVGAGI. CDR3 length: 14 residues. CDR3 amino acids: CASQRTGGMFEQFF. In DNA form, the CDR3 reads TGTGCCTCCCAAAGGACAGGGGGTATGTTCGAGCAGTTCTTC.

This clone was recorded once. The sample contains more than one DNA sequence encoding this CDR3. The gene calls are TRBV18 and TRBJ2-1; the D gene is possibly TRBD1 (5 bases). Germline V gene lookup returns CDR1 KGHSH and CDR2 LQKENI. V was pared by 4 bases and J by 5 bases, with 9 bases between. The CDR3 has 13 amino acids. The CDR3 is CASSQGPNNEQFF. The CDR3 nucleotides are TGTGCCAGCTCACAGGGGCCGAACAATGAGCAGTTCTTC.

This chain connects TRBV4-2 to TRBJ2-5; weak D call: TRBD2 (5 bases). CDR1 LGHNA and CDR2 YNFKEQ come from the germline V gene. Trimming took off 0 bases at V and 5 bases at J, with 7 bases between the two ends. This CDR3 region has 13 residues. The CDR3 is CASSQDRRETQYF. The CDR3 DNA reads as TGTGCCAGCAGCCAAGATCGGAGGGAGACCCAGTACTTC.

This clone was observed once. This chain uses TRBV5-4 with TRBJ2-3; D is ambiguous. Germline-derived CDR1 and CDR2 are SGHNT and YYREEE (reference sequence). The CDR3 length is 15 residues. The V end was cut by 0 bases, the J end by 1 base, with 9 bases between. The DNA of the CDR3 is TGTGCCAGCAGCTTGGCACAGACACGCACAGATACGCAGTATTTT. Translation: CASSLAQTRTDTQYF.

The chain uses TRBV28 and TRBJ2-7, with 9 bases matching TRBD2. This CDR3 contains 14 residues. J lost 3 bases, V lost 3 bases, and 3 bases had no gene match. Per germline, CDR1 MDHEN and CDR2 SYDVKM. CDR3 sequence (DNA): TGTGCCAGCAGTTTGTCAGCGGGGGGCTACGAGCAGTACTTC. Its translation is CASSLSAGGYEQYF.

V gene TRBV30 combines with J gene TRBJ2-2, with 9 bases that match TRBD1. CDR3 length: 13 amino acids. From germline, CDR1 is GTSNPN and CDR2 SVGIG (reference sequence). The DNA of the CDR3 is TGTGCTTCGGGACAGGGGAACACCGGGGAGCTGTTTTTT. It specifies CASGQGNTGELFF.

The chain combines TRBV19 with TRBJ1-6; 7 positions match TRBD1. This CDR3 has 15 amino acids. Germline-derived CDR1 and CDR2 are LNHDA and SQIVND (reference sequence). J was trimmed by 5 bases and V by 3 bases; bases with no gene match: 4. The CDR3 spells CASSISGGDNSPLHF. The CDR3, as DNA: TGTGCCAGTAGTATCTCAGGGGGAGATAATTCACCCCTCCACTTT.

The J gene is TRBJ1-5, the V gene TRBV19; D is perhaps TRBD1 (5 bases). The CDR3 sequence is 15 residues long. Germline V gene data show CDR1 as LNHDA and CDR2 as SQIVND (reference sequence). The germline V and J ends were trimmed by 3 bases and 6 bases, with 15 bases remaining between them. The CDR3 loop reads CASSIIGGAGQPQHF. The CDR3 bases are TGTGCCAGTAGTATTATCGGGGGAGCGGGTCAGCCCCAGCATTTT. Looking up the rest from reference TRBV19 and TRBJ1-5 gives the full variable domain: DGGITQSPKYLFRKEGQNVTLSCEQNLNHDAMYWYRQDPGQGLRLIYYSQIVNDFQKGDIAEGYSVSREKKESFPLTVTSAQKNPTAFYLCASSIIGGAGQPQHFGDGTRLSIL.

The chain couples TRBV27 to TRBJ2-7; 7 nucleotides align to TRBD2. Germline lookup yields CDR1 MNHEY and CDR2 SMNVEV (reference sequence). V lost 7 bases, J lost 2 bases, and 8 bases stayed unmatched. The CDR3 covers 14 residues. CDR3 in DNA: TGTGCCAGCACCCCTAGCGGAAAGCCCTACGAGCAGTACTTC. Translation: CASTPSGKPYEQYF.

By proportion, this clone is large. This chain's CDR3 is CASSMQYTEAFF. In DNA, the CDR3 is TGTGCCAGCAGCATGCAGTACACTGAAGCTTTCTTT. The chain uses TRBV5-4 and TRBJ1-1; no reliable D call. Trimming stripped 4 bases from V and 3 bases from J, with 7 bases between. CDR1 is SGHNT, CDR2 YYREEE, per germline (reference sequence). The CDR3 totals 12 residues.

This sequence joins TRBV5-1 and TRBJ2-7; a possible D gene is TRBD2 (6 bases). This CDR3 region has 14 residues. V dropped 0 bases and J dropped 5 bases, with 12 bases sitting between them. From germline, CDR1 is SGHRS and CDR2 YFSETQ. The CDR3 spells CASSLVAGSDEQYF. The DNA for the CDR3 is TGCGCCAGCAGCTTGGTTGCCGGGAGTGACGAGCAGTACTTC.

The rearrangement links TRBV19 to TRBJ1-5; the match to TRBD1 covers 8 bases. Germline trimming cut 7 bases from V and 0 bases from J; bases unmatched to any gene: 2. The CDR3 is made up of 14 amino acids. The germline CDR1 and CDR2 sequences are LNHDA and SQIVND (reference sequence). Written as DNA, the CDR3 is TGTGCCAGTACCCAGGGGGCTAGCAATCAGCCCCAGCATTTT. Translated, it gives CASTQGASNQPQHF.